The 4 T cell receptor beta chains reported below all come from one sample, sequenced in a study of blood T cell repertoires in COVID-19. This table comes from immunoSEQ multiplex PCR, and its TCRdb copy is limited to in-frame clones, with some not included. The profile covers more than 85,000 clones, with around 82% appearing a single time and around an eighth taken by the ten largest. Sequencing was carried out using peripheral blood. The origin of the receptors is a human donor in a cohort sampled during active COVID-19.

This clone was detected once. The gene calls are TRBV27 and TRBJ2-3, with 8 nucleotides matching TRBD1. CDR1 is MNHEY, CDR2 SMNVEV, per germline (reference sequence). Losses at the gene ends were 5 bases for V and 4 bases for J; bases not matched to a gene: 8. There are 15 residues in the CDR3. CDR3 sequence: CASSLGQGWSDTQYF. For the CDR3, the DNA is TGTGCCAGCAGTCTCGGACAGGGTTGGTCAGATACGCAGTATTTT.

The chain joins TRBV7-9 to TRBJ2-1; 10 bases are a match to TRBD2. Germline-derived CDR1 and CDR2 are SEHNR and FQNEAQ (reference sequence). V trimming: 6 bases; J trimming: 7 bases; junction bases outside the gene matches: 12. The CDR3 is 16 residues long. The DNA for the CDR3 is TGTGCCAGCAGTGAACTAGCGGGGAGTAGACTAAATGAGCAGTTCTTC. Translation: CASSELAGSRLNEQFF. The whole variable domain, filled in from reference TRBV7-9 and TRBJ2-1, reads DTGVSQNPRHKITKRGQNVTFRCDPISEHNRLYWYRQTLGQGPEFLTYFQNEAQLEKSRLLSDRFSAERPKGSFSTLEIQRTEQGDSAMYLCASSELAGSRLNEQFFGPGTRLTVL.

The table lists this clone with a count of one. V usage is TRBV10-1 and J usage is TRBJ2-5, with D maybe TRBD1 (6 bases). Germline V gene lookup returns CDR1 WNHNN and CDR2 SYGVQD (reference sequence). This CDR3 region has 14 residues. Trimming removed 9 bases from V and 3 bases from J, with 17 bases in between. DNA of the CDR3: TGCGCCAGGGAACAGGGTCGAGGTGAAGAGACCCAGTACTTC. Protein sequence: CAREQGRGEETQYF.

V usage is TRBV19 and J usage is TRBJ1-1; D is unclear. CDR1 is LNHDA, CDR2 SQIVND, per germline (reference sequence). The CDR3 is made up of 13 amino acids. V was shortened by 3 bases and J by 0 bases, with 5 bases between the two germline ends. In nucleotides, the CDR3 is TGTGCCAGTAGTATGTACATGAACACTGAAGCTTTCTTT. This gives the protein CASSMYMNTEAFF.